This T cell receptor beta chain appears in the sequencing data of a study of blood T cell repertoires in COVID-19. Background on the study: Donors in the United States, Italy and Spain gave samples during acute or convalescent COVID-19. Sample material is recorded as cDNA or gDNA derived from T cells, B-cell-depleted T cells, or PBMCs.

TCRdb's copy holds only in-frame clones and misses some; the assay was immunoSEQ multiplex PCR. The sample has over 100,000 clones, approximately 88% seen once. This clone was recorded only once. The V end was cut by 3 bases, the J end by 8 bases, with 11 bases between. Per germline, CDR1 MNHEY and CDR2 SMNVEV (reference sequence). This CDR3 spans 13 amino acids. The sequence was collected from a man aged 45 to 65 with acute or convalescent COVID-19. The chain recombines TRBV27 with TRBJ2-1; D gene unclear. The sequencing input was peripheral blood. CDR3 bases: TGTGCCAGCAGTTTCCTCTCAGATGATGAGCAGTTCTTC. Translating it yields CASSFLSDDEQFF.